Listed below are T cell receptor beta chains from one sample, sequenced in a study of PD-1 blockade in classical Hodgkin lymphoma. The method was immunoSEQ multiplex PCR; TCRdb's version includes in-frame clones alone and lacks a portion of them. The data show about 20,000 clones, with roughly 73% seen just once and approximately 25% held by the top ten. The sample in question was peripheral blood mononuclear cells (PBMCs), obtained before the second cycle of nivolumab. These receptors came from a human donor with classical Hodgkin lymphoma. CDR3s include the opening cysteine and the closing phenylalanine or tryptophan. The D gene is left open where the match is weak. The size field is filled for only some rows; it gives once, few, many or a size class.

d_call: .; j_call: TRBJ1-5; v_call: TRBV4-1; clone_size: .; cdr3_aa: CASSQDEGDSNQPQHF; cdr3_nt: TGCGCCAGCAGCCAAGATGAGGGGGATAGCAATCAGCCCCAGCATTTT
d_call: .; j_call: TRBJ1-3; v_call: TRBV6-1; clone_size: .; cdr3_aa: CASSDSGGSGNTIYF; cdr3_nt: TGTGCCAGCAGCGACTCTGGGGGCTCTGGAAACACCATATATTTT
d_call: TRBD1; j_call: TRBJ1-5; v_call: TRBV28; clone_size: .; cdr3_aa: CASSYGQGPQPQHF; cdr3_nt: TGTGCCAGCAGTTACGGACAGGGTCCACAGCCCCAGCATTTT
d_call: TRBD1; j_call: TRBJ1-2; v_call: TRBV4-1; clone_size: .; cdr3_aa: CASSQQTGDYGYTF; cdr3_nt: TGCGCCAGCAGCCAACAGACAGGGGACTATGGCTACACCTTC
d_call: TRBD1; j_call: TRBJ2-3; v_call: TRBV6-1; clone_size: once; cdr3_aa: CASGGQGFADTQYF; cdr3_nt: TGTGCCAGCGGGGGACAGGGGTTCGCAGATACGCAGTATTTT
d_call: TRBD1; j_call: TRBJ2-7; v_call: TRBV7-9; clone_size: .; cdr3_aa: CASSPRQGAHEQYF; cdr3_nt: TGTGCCAGCAGCCCGAGACAGGGGGCGCACGAGCAGTACTTC
d_call: .; j_call: TRBJ2-7; v_call: TRBV6-1; clone_size: .; cdr3_aa: CATGPPAWVHEQYF; cdr3_nt: TGTGCCACAGGGCCCCCGGCCTGGGTCCACGAGCAGTACTTC
d_call: TRBD2; j_call: TRBJ2-7; v_call: TRBV5-6; clone_size: .; cdr3_aa: CASRFGLGGSYEQYF; cdr3_nt: TGTGCCAGCAGATTTGGACTGGGGGGGTCCTACGAGCAGTACTTC
d_call: TRBD1; j_call: TRBJ2-7; v_call: TRBV6-1; clone_size: .; cdr3_aa: CASSVRQGTYEQYF; cdr3_nt: TGTGCCAGCAGTGTGAGACAGGGGACGTACGAGCAGTACTTC
d_call: TRBD1; j_call: TRBJ1-5; v_call: TRBV19; clone_size: .; cdr3_aa: CASRGQSNQPQHF; cdr3_nt: TGTGCCAGTAGGGGACAGAGCAATCAGCCCCAGCATTTT
d_call: .; j_call: TRBJ2-1; v_call: TRBV2; clone_size: .; cdr3_aa: CASRDGTDNEQFF; cdr3_nt: TGTGCCAGCAGGGACGGGACGGACAATGAGCAGTTCTTC
d_call: TRBD1; j_call: TRBJ1-5; v_call: TRBV27; clone_size: .; cdr3_aa: CASSFETGGGPQHF; cdr3_nt: TGTGCCAGCAGTTTTGAGACAGGGGGTGGGCCCCAGCATTTT
d_call: .; j_call: TRBJ1-4; v_call: TRBV28; clone_size: .; cdr3_aa: CASSVNEKLFF; cdr3_nt: TGTGCCAGCAGTGTTAATGAAAAACTGTTTTTT
d_call: .; j_call: TRBJ2-7; v_call: TRBV7-2; clone_size: once; cdr3_aa: CASSSANSEAVRYF; cdr3_nt: TGTGCCAGCAGCTCAGCGAATTCTGAGGCAGTGAGGTACTTC
d_call: .; j_call: TRBJ2-5; v_call: TRBV18; clone_size: .; cdr3_aa: CASSPNLGSGGETQYF; cdr3_nt: TGTGCCAGCTCACCCAATTTGGGTTCAGGAGGAGAGACCCAGTACTTC
d_call: .; j_call: TRBJ2-3; v_call: TRBV7-8; clone_size: .; cdr3_aa: CASSPRRVEGTDTQYF; cdr3_nt: TGTGCCAGCAGCCCTAGGCGGGTGGAGGGCACAGATACGCAGTATTTT
d_call: .; j_call: TRBJ2-6; v_call: TRBV7-9; clone_size: .; cdr3_aa: CASSIGGFRVASGANVLTF; cdr3_nt: TGTGCCAGCAGCATAGGAGGGTTCAGGGTTGCCTCTGGGGCCAACGTCCTGACTTTC
d_call: .; j_call: TRBJ1-2; v_call: TRBV5-4; clone_size: .; cdr3_aa: CASSLDSTGIYGYTF; cdr3_nt: TGTGCCAGCAGCTTGGATTCCACAGGGATCTATGGCTACACCTTC
d_call: .; j_call: TRBJ1-4; v_call: TRBV7-2; clone_size: few; cdr3_aa: CASSLGGAGLNEKLFF; cdr3_nt: TGTGCCAGCAGCCTCGGGGGCGCGGGGCTTAATGAAAAACTGTTTTTT
d_call: TRBD1; j_call: TRBJ1-4; v_call: TRBV7-2; clone_size: once; cdr3_aa: CASSLEAGGASTNEKLFF; cdr3_nt: TGTGCCAGCAGCTTAGAGGCAGGGGGCGCGAGTACTAATGAAAAACTGTTTTTT
d_call: .; j_call: TRBJ2-7; v_call: TRBV12-5; clone_size: .; cdr3_aa: CASGGPRGINEQYF; cdr3_nt: TGTGCTAGTGGCGGCCCCCGGGGTATCAACGAGCAGTACTTC
d_call: TRBD2; j_call: TRBJ2-3; v_call: TRBV7-6; clone_size: .; cdr3_aa: CASSLVPSGIRTQYF; cdr3_nt: TGTGCCAGCAGCTTAGTGCCTAGCGGGATTCGTACGCAGTATTTT
d_call: TRBD2; j_call: TRBJ2-7; v_call: TRBV29-1; clone_size: .; cdr3_aa: CSIGLAGLYEQYF; cdr3_nt: TGCAGCATTGGACTAGCGGGATTGTACGAGCAGTACTTC
d_call: TRBD1; j_call: TRBJ2-5; v_call: TRBV5-1; clone_size: .; cdr3_aa: CASQTIPQGAETQYF; cdr3_nt: TGCGCCAGCCAAACTATTCCTCAGGGGGCAGAGACCCAGTACTTC
d_call: TRBD1; j_call: TRBJ2-7; v_call: TRBV5-4; clone_size: .; cdr3_aa: CASSVKTGGDAYEQYF; cdr3_nt: TGTGCCAGCAGCGTCAAGACAGGGGGTGACGCCTACGAGCAGTACTTC
d_call: TRBD1; j_call: TRBJ2-1; v_call: TRBV10-3; clone_size: .; cdr3_aa: CAISYGQGPYNEQFF; cdr3_nt: TGTGCCATCAGCTACGGACAGGGCCCCTACAATGAGCAGTTCTTC
d_call: .; j_call: TRBJ2-1; v_call: TRBV27; clone_size: .; cdr3_aa: CATKAVGEQFF; cdr3_nt: TGTGCCACCAAAGCGGTTGGAGAGCAGTTCTTC
d_call: TRBD1; j_call: TRBJ2-2; v_call: TRBV6-4; clone_size: .; cdr3_aa: CASSETGEAGELFF; cdr3_nt: TGTGCCAGCAGTGAGACAGGGGAAGCCGGGGAGCTGTTTTTT
d_call: .; j_call: TRBJ1-1; v_call: TRBV6-5; clone_size: .; cdr3_aa: CASSVGGGNTEAFF; cdr3_nt: TGTGCCAGCAGTGTCGGGGGGGGGAACACTGAAGCTTTCTTT
d_call: .; j_call: TRBJ2-1; v_call: TRBV6-1; clone_size: .; cdr3_aa: CASDQEDEQFF; cdr3_nt: TGTGCCAGCGATCAAGAGGATGAGCAGTTCTTC
d_call: .; j_call: TRBJ2-2; v_call: TRBV4-2; clone_size: .; cdr3_aa: CASSQDGDQGGTGELFF; cdr3_nt: TGTGCCAGCAGCCAAGATGGCGACCAGGGAGGCACCGGGGAGCTGTTTTTT
d_call: .; j_call: TRBJ1-2; v_call: TRBV15; clone_size: .; cdr3_aa: CATSPRGYGYTF; cdr3_nt: TGTGCCACCAGCCCCAGGGGCTATGGCTACACCTTC
d_call: TRBD2; j_call: TRBJ2-1; v_call: TRBV5-5; clone_size: .; cdr3_aa: CASSLGLAAYNEQFF; cdr3_nt: TGTGCCAGCAGCTTGGGACTAGCGGCCTACAATGAGCAGTTCTTC
d_call: TRBD1; j_call: TRBJ1-2; v_call: TRBV6-1; clone_size: .; cdr3_aa: CASSEWGQNYGYTF; cdr3_nt: TGTGCCAGCAGTGAATGGGGACAGAACTATGGCTACACCTTC
d_call: .; j_call: TRBJ2-3; v_call: TRBV5-4; clone_size: .; cdr3_aa: CASSQVGGFGTDTQYF; cdr3_nt: TGTGCCAGCAGCCAAGTAGGCGGGTTCGGCACAGATACGCAGTATTTT
d_call: .; j_call: TRBJ2-3; v_call: TRBV6-1; clone_size: .; cdr3_aa: CASSGNVEGADTQYF; cdr3_nt: TGTGCCAGCAGTGGGAACGTGGAAGGAGCAGATACGCAGTATTTT
d_call: .; j_call: TRBJ1-4; v_call: TRBV2; clone_size: .; cdr3_aa: CAVGQLGEKLFF; cdr3_nt: TGTGCCGTTGGGCAGCTAGGGGAAAAACTGTTTTTT
d_call: .; j_call: TRBJ2-3; v_call: TRBV20-1; clone_size: .; cdr3_aa: CSAPEDTQYF; cdr3_nt: TGCAGTGCTCCGGAGGATACGCAGTATTTT
d_call: .; j_call: TRBJ1-5; v_call: TRBV11-2; clone_size: .; cdr3_aa: CASSVDLNQPQHF; cdr3_nt: TGTGCCAGCAGCGTAGACCTCAATCAGCCCCAGCATTTT
d_call: TRBD1; j_call: TRBJ2-7; v_call: TRBV10-1; clone_size: medium-sized; cdr3_aa: CASSEGTVREQYF; cdr3_nt: TGCGCCAGCAGTGAGGGGACAGTACGGGAGCAGTACTTC
d_call: TRBD2; j_call: TRBJ2-7; v_call: TRBV5-1; clone_size: .; cdr3_aa: CASRRLAGRSYEQYF; cdr3_nt: TGCGCCAGCAGGCGACTAGCGGGACGCTCCTACGAGCAGTACTTC
d_call: TRBD2; j_call: TRBJ2-3; v_call: TRBV10-3; clone_size: few; cdr3_aa: CAISPGGEVTDTQYF; cdr3_nt: TGTGCCATCAGCCCCGGGGGGGAAGTGACAGATACGCAGTATTTT
d_call: TRBD2; j_call: TRBJ2-3; v_call: TRBV10-2; clone_size: .; cdr3_aa: CASRTSGTDTQYF; cdr3_nt: TGCGCCAGCCGGACTAGCGGCACAGATACGCAGTATTTT
d_call: .; j_call: TRBJ2-1; v_call: TRBV28; clone_size: few; cdr3_aa: CASREWDEQFF; cdr3_nt: TGTGCCAGCAGGGAGTGGGATGAGCAGTTCTTC
d_call: TRBD2; j_call: TRBJ2-2; v_call: TRBV19; clone_size: .; cdr3_aa: CARPWDDCGREGGTGELFF; cdr3_nt: TGTGCCAGGCCCTGGGATGATTGTGGGCGGGAGGGTGGCACCGGGGAGCTGTTTTTT
d_call: .; j_call: TRBJ1-1; v_call: TRBV29-1; clone_size: .; cdr3_aa: CSVETGLLNTEAFF; cdr3_nt: TGCAGCGTTGAAACAGGACTTCTGAACACTGAAGCTTTCTTT
d_call: .; j_call: TRBJ2-5; v_call: TRBV27; clone_size: .; cdr3_aa: CASSLEVSGFKTQYF; cdr3_nt: TGTGCCAGCAGTTTAGAGGTATCAGGGTTCAAGACCCAGTACTTC
d_call: .; j_call: TRBJ1-2; v_call: TRBV5-1; clone_size: .; cdr3_aa: CASSPGIYGYTF; cdr3_nt: TGCGCCAGCAGCCCGGGTATCTATGGCTACACCTTC
d_call: .; j_call: TRBJ2-1; v_call: TRBV6-5; clone_size: .; cdr3_aa: CASSYSPSGGDNEQFF; cdr3_nt: TGTGCCAGCAGTTACTCCCCCAGCGGAGGAGACAATGAGCAGTTCTTC
d_call: .; j_call: TRBJ2-5; v_call: TRBV27; clone_size: .; cdr3_aa: CASSSDMDRRKETQYF; cdr3_nt: TGTGCCAGCAGTTCGGACATGGACCGAAGGAAGGAGACCCAGTACTTC
d_call: .; j_call: TRBJ2-2; v_call: TRBV28; clone_size: few; cdr3_aa: CASSLSYEVTGELFF; cdr3_nt: TGTGCCAGCAGTTTATCTTATGAGGTCACCGGGGAGCTGTTTTTT
d_call: .; j_call: TRBJ2-7; v_call: TRBV6-4; clone_size: .; cdr3_aa: CASSATGEGEQYF; cdr3_nt: TGTGCCAGCAGTGCCACAGGGGAGGGGGAGCAGTACTTC
d_call: .; j_call: TRBJ2-2; v_call: TRBV2; clone_size: once; cdr3_aa: CASSWANTGELFF; cdr3_nt: TGTGCCAGCAGTTGGGCAAACACCGGGGAGCTGTTTTTT